Listed here are 29 T cell receptor beta chains from one sample, sequenced in a study of control samples from healthy donors and cancer patients. Some clones are missing from TCRdb's copy, which holds only in-frame ones; the method was immunoSEQ multiplex PCR. The table includes some 71,000 clones, around 87% detected once. Sequenced input: PBMCs. The receptors originated from a woman aged 45-59 years with head and neck cancer.

This clone was observed a few times. This chain links TRBV4-3 with TRBJ1-4; 8 bases fit TRBD1. V shed 1 base, J shed 5 bases, and the junction held 6 bases outside the gene matches. CDR3 length: 16 residues. Germline V gene sequence: CDR1 LGHNA, CDR2 YSLEER. This chain's CDR3 is CASSQGTGLSNEKLFF. DNA for the CDR3: TGCGCCAGCAGCCAAGGGACAGGGCTTTCGAATGAAAAACTGTTTTTT.

The gene calls are TRBV5-1 and TRBJ1-4; TRBD1 aligns across 10 bases. The J segment lost 7 bases and the V segment lost 7 bases, leaving 7 bases of the junction unmatched. Germline V gene lookup returns CDR1 SGHRS and CDR2 YFSETQ. The CDR3 runs to 14 residues. The CDR3 sequence: CASGKTGGLEKLFF. CDR3 coding DNA: TGCGCCAGCGGGAAGACAGGGGGCCTTGAAAAACTGTTTTTT. Complete variable domain (other parts from reference TRBV5-1 and TRBJ1-4): KAGVTQTPRYLIKTRGQQVTLSCSPISGHRSVSWYQQTPGQGLQFLFEYFSETQRNKGNFPGRFSGRQFSNSRSEMNVSTLELGDSALYLCASGKTGGLEKLFFGSGTQLSVL.

The chain couples TRBV27 to TRBJ2-7; 8 nucleotides agree with TRBD1. CDR3 length: 14 amino acids. Germline V gene lookup returns CDR1 MNHEY and CDR2 SMNVEV (reference sequence). J gave up 5 bases and V 6 bases, and 9 bases lay outside the gene matches. In DNA, the CDR3 is TGTGCCAGCAGCTTCAGGGGGCGCGGGAACGAGCAGTACTTC. This translates into CASSFRGRGNEQYF.

DNA for the CDR3: TGCAGCGTTCGTGAGGACAGGGCCAAAAACATTCAGTACTTC. Residues: CSVREDRAKNIQYF. The rearrangement joins TRBV29-1 to TRBJ2-4, with 7 positions matching TRBD1. Germline-derived CDR1 and CDR2 are SQVTM and ANQGSEA. The CDR3 runs to 14 residues. V gave up 5 bases and J gave up 1 base; unmatched junction bases: 5.

This clone was seen just once. The chain is built from TRBV28 and TRBJ2-2, with 7 positions matching TRBD1. Germline CDR1 is MDHEN and CDR2 is SYDVKM. V lost 6 bases, J lost 4 bases, and 8 bases stayed unmatched. The CDR3 is 15 residues long. CDR3 protein: CASREDRSFTGELFF. For the CDR3, the DNA is TGTGCCAGCAGAGAGGACAGGAGTTTCACCGGGGAGCTGTTTTTT.

The chain recombines TRBV7-2 with TRBJ2-1; TRBD2 matches 14 bases. After removal of 0 bases from V and 2 bases from J, the junction contained 0 bases not matched to a gene. This CDR3 contains 17 residues. Per the germline V gene, CDR1 is SGHTA and CDR2 is FQGNSA. The CDR3 loop reads CASSLATSGGAYNEQFF. CDR3 bases: TGTGCCAGCAGCTTAGCGACTAGCGGGGGGGCCTACAATGAGCAGTTCTTC.

V and J are TRBV18 and TRBJ1-1; D is ambiguous. The V gene lost 7 bases and the J gene lost 0 bases, with 15 bases spanning the gap. The CDR3 length is 15 residues. Germline V gene sequence: CDR1 KGHSH, CDR2 LQKENI. The CDR3 coding sequence is TGTGCCAGCTTACCGGACGGACGCATGAACACTGAAGCTTTCTTT. This translates into CASLPDGRMNTEAFF. Full variable domain (outside the CDR3, taken from reference TRBV18 and TRBJ1-1): NAGVMQNPRHLVRRRGQEARLRCSPMKGHSHVYWYRQLPEEGLKFMVYLQKENIIDESGMPKERFSAEFPKEGPSILRIQQVVRGDSAAYFCASLPDGRMNTEAFFGQGTRLTVV.

This sequence joins TRBV4-1 and TRBJ2-5, with a weak D call TRBD1 (5 bases). The DNA end is more similar to TRBJ2-7, so the J call may be wrong. The CDR3 is 16 residues long. Germline assignment: CDR1 MGHRA and CDR2 YSYEKL. The CDR3 sequence is CASSQEAGKGYYEQYF. CDR3 coding DNA: TGCGCCAGCAGCCAAGAAGCAGGGAAAGGATACTACGAGCAGTACTTC.

This clone occurred once. The genes are TRBV2 and TRBJ1-4; TRBD1 matches at 8 bases. J gave up 6 bases and V 5 bases, and 5 bases lay outside the gene matches. The germline CDR1 and CDR2 sequences are SNHLY and FYNNEI. CDR3 length: 14 amino acids. The CDR3 nucleotides are TGTGCCAGCAGTTCCAGGGGGCCTGATGAAAAACTGTTTTTT. This gives the protein CASSSRGPDEKLFF.

The chain links TRBV28 to TRBJ2-5; the D gene is possibly TRBD1 (6 bases). CDR3 length: 16 amino acids. Trimming cost V 2 bases and J 3 bases, with 16 bases left between them. The germline CDR1 and CDR2 sequences are MDHEN and SYDVKM. DNA of the CDR3: TGTGCCAGCAGTTTAATGGGGCCTGGACAGAAAGAGACCCAGTACTTC. Its translation is CASSLMGPGQKETQYF. The full variable domain, rest sourced from reference TRBV28 and TRBJ2-5, is DVKVTQSSRYLVKRTGEKVFLECVQDMDHENMFWYRQDPGLGLRLIYFSYDVKMKEKGDIPEGYSVSREKKERFSLILESASTNQTSMYLCASSLMGPGQKETQYFGPGTRLLVL.

The chain combines TRBV6-1 with TRBJ2-7, with D perhaps matching TRBD1 (5 bases). Germline values: CDR1 MNHNS, CDR2 SASEGT. V was cut by 3 bases and J by 7 bases, with 7 bases left in between. The CDR3 sequence is 11 residues long. CDR3 DNA sequence: TGTGCCAGCAGTGACAGGGCTGAGCAGTACTTC. As protein: CASSDRAEQYF.

The gene calls are TRBV6-1 and TRBJ1-6; possible D gene TRBD1, 5 bases. V was cut by 3 bases and J by 3 bases, with 9 bases left in between. This CDR3 is built from 15 residues. The V gene's germline CDR1 is MNHNS and CDR2 SASEGT. In DNA, the CDR3 is TGTGCCAGCAGTGACGCGGGACTCTATAATTCACCCCTCCACTTT. Protein product: CASSDAGLYNSPLHF.

This clone was found once. The chain couples TRBV30 to TRBJ1-5; the match to TRBD1 covers 8 bases. This CDR3 is 17 amino acids long. CDR1 is GTSNPN, CDR2 SVGIG, per germline (reference sequence). Trimming cost V 2 bases and J 2 bases; bases outside gene matches: 11. The CDR3 sequence is CAWSPLSGTGGNQPQHF. CDR3 nucleotides: TGTGCCTGGAGTCCCCTGAGCGGGACAGGTGGCAATCAGCCCCAGCATTTT.

CDR3 loop: CASNREGGHGYTF. The CDR3 DNA is TGTGCCAGCAACAGGGAAGGAGGGCATGGCTACACCTTC. The chain is built from TRBV2 and TRBJ1-2, with TRBD1 as a possible D gene (6 bases). V was trimmed by 7 bases and J by 6 bases, leaving 15 bases between them. This CDR3 comprises 13 residues. CDR1 SNHLY and CDR2 FYNNEI come from the germline V gene.

Worth noting for this clone: A much bigger clone sits one base away, suggesting this may be a read error. Other nucleotide sequences in the sample specify the same CDR3. The chain links TRBV6-2 or TRBV6-3 to TRBJ1-5, with D possibly being TRBD1 (5 bases). The CDR3 spans 18 residues. Germline V gene lookup returns CDR1 MNHEY and CDR2 SVGEGT. V was trimmed by 4 bases and J by 2 bases, leaving 21 bases between them. CDR3 region: CASSLLITGEGGNQPQHF. CDR3 DNA sequence: TGTGCCAGCAGTTTATTAATTACAGGAGAAGGTGGCAATCAGCCCCAGCATTTT.

The V gene is TRBV9, the J gene TRBJ2-3; D gene ambiguous. Germline CDR1 is SGDLS and CDR2 is YYNGEE. Between the trimmed V and J ends, which lost 2 bases and 4 bases, there was a span of 14 bases. The CDR3 runs 15 residues. The CDR3 spells CASSVHLESSDTQYF. CDR3 DNA sequence: TGTGCCAGCAGCGTCCATCTAGAGAGCTCAGATACGCAGTATTTT.

The chain joins TRBV27 to TRBJ1-6; TRBD1 is a possible D gene (5 bases). The CDR3 length is 15 residues. Germline values: CDR1 MNHEY, CDR2 SMNVEV (reference sequence). Trimming removed 4 bases at V and 4 bases at J, with 11 bases between. CDR3 protein: CASSWGQGYNSPLHF. CDR3 nucleotide sequence: TGTGCCAGCAGTTGGGGTCAGGGTTATAATTCACCCCTCCACTTT.

The J gene is TRBJ2-5, the V gene TRBV6-1; weak D call: TRBD1 (6 bases). V dropped 1 base and J dropped 5 bases, with 17 bases sitting between them. Germline V gene data show CDR1 as MNHNS and CDR2 as SASEGT. This CDR3 has 16 residues. CDR3 region: CASSEGTRIQGETQYF. The CDR3 coding sequence is TGTGCCAGCAGTGAAGGTACCAGGATCCAGGGGGAGACCCAGTACTTC.

V is TRBV7-8 and J is TRBJ2-7; D gene unclear. The CDR3 consists of 12 residues. Germline values: CDR1 SGHVS, CDR2 FQNEAQ. Trimming pared 6 bases from V and 4 bases from J, leaving 10 bases between. CDR3 amino acids: CASRKAPYEQYF. The CDR3 region has the DNA TGTGCCAGCAGGAAGGCCCCTTACGAGCAGTACTTC.

The chain joins TRBV27 to TRBJ1-1; D gene unclear. Germline V gene sequence: CDR1 MNHEY, CDR2 SMNVEV (reference sequence). V shed 6 bases and J shed 2 bases, with 16 bases lying between them. The CDR3 is 15 residues long. For the CDR3, the DNA is TGTGCCAGCAGCCCAGCCCGGGAGATAAACACTGAAGCTTTCTTT. This gives the protein CASSPAREINTEAFF.

V and J are TRBV2 and TRBJ1-6; 7 bases line up with TRBD1. CDR1 is SNHLY, CDR2 FYNNEI, per germline. The J segment lost 5 bases and the V segment lost 3 bases, leaving 4 bases of the junction unmatched. This CDR3 spans 15 amino acids. CDR3 coding DNA: TGTGCCAGCAGTGACAGACAGGGAAATAATTCACCCCTCCACTTT. Translating it yields CASSDRQGNNSPLHF.

The chain combines TRBV11-2 with TRBJ2-1; maybe TRBD2 (6 bases). V shed 1 base and J shed 0 bases, with 10 bases lying between them. CDR1 and CDR2 (germline): SGHAT, FQNNGV. The CDR3 is 16 residues long. CDR3 in amino acids: CASSLGATSSYNEQFF. The CDR3 DNA reads as TGTGCCAGCAGCTTAGGGGCGACTAGCTCCTACAATGAGCAGTTCTTC.

The chain combines TRBV28 with TRBJ1-1; D not resolved. Germline V CDR1 and CDR2: MDHEN, SYDVKM. The CDR3 is made up of 13 amino acids. The ends were cut back, 8 bases at V and 9 bases at J, with 19 bases in the middle. The CDR3 region has the DNA TGTGCCAGCGGCCGACGGGCGGGAAAGAAAGCTTTCTTT. This encodes CASGRRAGKKAFF.

V usage is TRBV5-5 and J usage is TRBJ2-6; 10 bases match TRBD2. The CDR3 contains 17 residues. J lost 0 bases, V lost 4 bases, and 4 bases had no gene match. Germline CDR1 SGHKS, CDR2 YYEKEE (reference sequence). Here the CDR3 DNA reads TGTGCCAGCAGCCCTAGCGGGGGTAACTCTGGGGCCAACGTCCTGACTTTC. Translating it yields CASSPSGGNSGANVLTF. The entire variable domain, with the rest obtained from reference TRBV5-5 and TRBJ2-6, is as follows: DAGVTQSPTHLIKTRGQQVTLRCSPISGHKSVSWYQQVLGQGPQFIFQYYEKEERGRGNFPDRFSARQFPNYSSELNVNALLLGDSALYLCASSPSGGNSGANVLTFGAGSRLTVL.

CDR3 residues: CASSPDLRGSPLHF. Written as DNA, the CDR3 is TGCGCCAGCAGCCCCGACCTAAGGGGTTCACCCCTCCACTTT. The chain recombines TRBV5-1 with TRBJ1-6, with D possibly being TRBD1 (5 bases). Germline CDR1 and CDR2: SGHRS and YFSETQ. V lost 4 bases to trimming and J lost 9 bases, with 14 bases between them. The CDR3 runs 14 residues.

The gene calls are TRBV3-1 (or the pseudogene TRBV3-2) and TRBJ2-7, with D perhaps matching TRBD1 (6 bases). V was cut by 5 bases and J by 3 bases, with 14 bases left in between. CDR3 length: 14 amino acids. Per germline, CDR1 LGHDT and CDR2 YNNKEL (reference sequence). CDR3 DNA sequence: TGTGCCAGCAGCAGGACAGAGGGGGTCTACGAGCAGTACTTC. Amino acids: CASSRTEGVYEQYF.

V usage is TRBV7-7 and J usage is TRBJ1-3; D unclear. The CDR3 covers 13 residues. Looked up from germline, CDR1 is SSHAT and CDR2 is FNYEAQ (reference sequence). The V and J ends lost 2 bases and 5 bases respectively, with 7 bases between them. The CDR3 sequence: CASSLSLRNTIYF. DNA for the CDR3: TGTGCCAGCAGCTTAAGCCTGAGAAACACCATATATTTT.

The table lists this clone with a count of one. The chain links TRBV5-5 to TRBJ2-6; D is ambiguous. Deletions cut 0 bases from V and 0 bases from J, with 4 bases between. Germline lookup yields CDR1 SGHKS and CDR2 YYEKEE (reference sequence). This CDR3 region has 15 residues. DNA of the CDR3: TGTGCCAGCAGCTTGGGGTTCTCTGGGGCCAACGTCCTGACTTTC. Translating gives CASSLGFSGANVLTF.

This clone has just one count. V is TRBV4-2 and J is TRBJ2-7, with 7 bases fitting TRBD1. The CDR3 covers 15 residues. CDR1 and CDR2 from the germline V gene are LGHNA and YNFKEQ. The J segment lost 0 bases and the V segment lost 5 bases, leaving 7 bases of the junction unmatched. The DNA of the CDR3 is TGTGCCAGCAGCACAGACAGGGAAGGCTCCTACGAGCAGTACTTC. Translated: CASSTDREGSYEQYF.